The sequence of this T cell receptor (beta chain) was determined in a study of blood T cell repertoires in COVID-19. Study overall: Some COVID-19 samples were acute and others convalescent; all came from the United States, Italy and Spain.

Germline V gene data show CDR1 as GTSNPN and CDR2 as SVGIG (reference sequence). V dropped 2 bases and J dropped 2 bases, with 9 bases sitting between them. The CDR3 totals 13 residues. The assay was immunoSEQ multiplex PCR, and TCRdb's table has in-frame clones only and misses some. Here the sample spans about 270,000 clones, around nine tenths being singletons. This sequence originates from a woman aged 18-30 years who had recovered from COVID-19. The chain couples TRBV30 to TRBJ1-2; D remains unclear. Sequenced material: PBMCs or T cells enriched from blood (not recorded which). The CDR3 DNA reads TGTGCCTGGAGTACTCAGGCCAACTATGGCTACACCTTC. This codes for CAWSTQANYGYTF.